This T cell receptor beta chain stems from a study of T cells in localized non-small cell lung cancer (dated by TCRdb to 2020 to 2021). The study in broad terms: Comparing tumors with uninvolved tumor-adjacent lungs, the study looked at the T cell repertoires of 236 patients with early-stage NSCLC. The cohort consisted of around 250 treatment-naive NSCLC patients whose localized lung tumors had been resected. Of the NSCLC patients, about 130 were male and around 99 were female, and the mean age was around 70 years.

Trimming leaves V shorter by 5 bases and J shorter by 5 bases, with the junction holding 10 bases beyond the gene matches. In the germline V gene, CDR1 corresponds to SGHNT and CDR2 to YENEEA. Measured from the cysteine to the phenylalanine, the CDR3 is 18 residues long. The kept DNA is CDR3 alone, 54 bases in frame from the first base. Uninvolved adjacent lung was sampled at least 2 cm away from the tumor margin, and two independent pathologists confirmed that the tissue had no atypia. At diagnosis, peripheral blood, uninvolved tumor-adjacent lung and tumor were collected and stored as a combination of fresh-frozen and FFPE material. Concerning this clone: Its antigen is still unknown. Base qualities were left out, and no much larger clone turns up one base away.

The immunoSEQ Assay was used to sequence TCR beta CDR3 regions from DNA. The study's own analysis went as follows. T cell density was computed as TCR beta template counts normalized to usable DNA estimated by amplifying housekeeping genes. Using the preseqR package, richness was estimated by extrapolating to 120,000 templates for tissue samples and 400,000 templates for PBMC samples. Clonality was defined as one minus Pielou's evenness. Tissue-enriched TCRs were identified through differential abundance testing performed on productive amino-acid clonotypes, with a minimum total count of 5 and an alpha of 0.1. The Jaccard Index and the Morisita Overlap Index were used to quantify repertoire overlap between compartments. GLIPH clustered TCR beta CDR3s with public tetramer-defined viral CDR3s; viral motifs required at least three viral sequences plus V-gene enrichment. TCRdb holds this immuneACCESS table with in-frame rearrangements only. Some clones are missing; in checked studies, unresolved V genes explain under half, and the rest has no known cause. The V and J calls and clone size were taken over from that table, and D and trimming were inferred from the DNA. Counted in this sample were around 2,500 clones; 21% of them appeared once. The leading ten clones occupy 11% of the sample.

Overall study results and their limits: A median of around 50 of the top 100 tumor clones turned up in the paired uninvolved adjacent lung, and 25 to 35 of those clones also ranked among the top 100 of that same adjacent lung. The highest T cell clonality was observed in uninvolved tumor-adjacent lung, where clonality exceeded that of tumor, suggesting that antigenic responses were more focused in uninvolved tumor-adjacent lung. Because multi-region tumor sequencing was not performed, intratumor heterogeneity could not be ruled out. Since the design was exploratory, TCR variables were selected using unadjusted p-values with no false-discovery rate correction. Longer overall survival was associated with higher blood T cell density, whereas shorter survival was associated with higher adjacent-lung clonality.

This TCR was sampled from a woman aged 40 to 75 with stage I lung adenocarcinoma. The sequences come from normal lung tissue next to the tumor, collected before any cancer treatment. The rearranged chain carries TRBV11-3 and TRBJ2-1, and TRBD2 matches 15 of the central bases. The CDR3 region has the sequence CASSMTGTSGGLDNEQFF. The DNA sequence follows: TGTGCCAGCAGCATGACAGGGACTAGCGGGGGGCTAGACAATGAGCAGTTCTTC.